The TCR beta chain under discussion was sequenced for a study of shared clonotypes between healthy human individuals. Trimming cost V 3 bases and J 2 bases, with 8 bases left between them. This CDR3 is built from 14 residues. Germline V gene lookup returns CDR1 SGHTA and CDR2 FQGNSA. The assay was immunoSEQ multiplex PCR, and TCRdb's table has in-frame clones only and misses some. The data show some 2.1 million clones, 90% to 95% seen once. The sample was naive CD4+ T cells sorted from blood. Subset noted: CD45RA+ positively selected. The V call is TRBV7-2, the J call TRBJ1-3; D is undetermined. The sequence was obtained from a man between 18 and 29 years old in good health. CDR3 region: CASSFAGTGNTIYF. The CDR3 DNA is TGTGCCAGCAGCTTCGCGGGTACTGGAAACACCATATATTTT. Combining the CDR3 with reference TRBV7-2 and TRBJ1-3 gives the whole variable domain GAGVSQSPSNKVTEKGKDVELRCDPISGHTALYWYRQSLGQGLEFLIYFQGNSAPDKSGLPSDRFSAERTGGSVSTLTIQRTQQEDSAVYLCASSFAGTGNTIYFGEGSWLTVV.